Listed below are T cell receptor beta chains from one sample, sequenced in a study of cytotoxic CD8 clonotypes in ibrutinib-treated CLL. Sequencing used immunoSEQ multiplex PCR; TCRdb keeps in-frame clones, though not all of them. The sample contains about 330,000 clones, 60% to 80% of which appear only once. The material sequenced was PBMCs, taken after 36 months of ibrutinib treatment. Every receptor here comes from a human donor with chronic lymphocytic leukemia. Both conserved end residues are trimmed from each CDR3.

CDR3 protein,J gene,V gene
ASSLVSVFSGGRESYNEQF,TRBJ2-1,TRBV7-6
ASLQGTGGNYGYT,TRBJ1-2,TRBV18
ASSLGVGSTSYT,TRBJ1-2,TRBV5-1
ASSLYFHSDPKGEQF,TRBJ2-1,TRBV5-6
ASSKVTGDEQETQY,TRBJ2-5,TRBV21-1
ASSDPGDNSPLH,TRBJ1-6,TRBV2
ASATGGYEQY,TRBJ2-7,TRBV6-6
ASSNNRGWEKLF,TRBJ1-4,TRBV5-1
ASERRQGLFYEQY,TRBJ2-7,TRBV7-9
ASSQAGGVPGELF,TRBJ2-2,TRBV14
ASSPRLAGGLGEQY,TRBJ2-7,TRBV27
ASSIDGLAIADEQF,TRBJ2-1,TRBV19
ASSDSRVYGYT,TRBJ1-2,TRBV2
SDPDQRQTNSYNEQF,TRBJ2-1,TRBV29-1
SARASGHEQF,TRBJ2-1,TRBV29-1
ASSQKRLAIDTGELF,TRBJ2-2,TRBV4-1
ASSLFETRGGTDTQY,TRBJ2-3,TRBV5-4
SADSGPKAF,TRBJ1-1,TRBV20-1
ASSYRETQY,TRBJ2-5,TRBV6-6
ASSQDFASSYEQY,TRBJ2-7,TRBV11-2
SASAGGDAF,TRBJ1-1,TRBV20-1
ASSLAGGPWGYT,TRBJ1-2,TRBV5-1
ASSQQGSYEQY,TRBJ2-7,TRBV14
ASSLGDSLYEQY,TRBJ2-7,TRBV5-4
ASSQLLGNTGELF,TRBJ2-2,TRBV4-1
ASSYYTGSYEQY,TRBJ2-7,TRBV5-1
SVTGTGAGELF,TRBJ2-2,TRBV29-1
ASSTPGGETQY,TRBJ2-5,TRBV7-9
ASSTKTGETEAF,TRBJ1-1,TRBV5-1
ASSYRTVSGNTIY,TRBJ1-3,TRBV7-8
ASSVRSFGGVYNEQF,TRBJ2-1,TRBV10-2
ASTGQDYYEQY,TRBJ2-7,TRBV19
ASSLASTYEQY,TRBJ2-7,TRBV11-2
ASSALGSFGGEQF,TRBJ2-1,TRBV11-1
ASSLDGFSYEQY,TRBJ2-7,TRBV7-9
ASSPPGTAPYGYT,TRBJ1-2,TRBV18
ASSPSGTALIQETQY,TRBJ2-5,TRBV18
ASSVGGRAYEQY,TRBJ2-7,TRBV5-4
ASSFSGAMQETQY,TRBJ2-5,TRBV5-1
ASSGQGSYGYT,TRBJ1-2,TRBV9
ASSLTGNHEQY,TRBJ2-7,TRBV11-2
ASSYSGTSGGEQY,TRBJ2-7,TRBV6-5
AISETPRLAGDTQY,TRBJ2-3,TRBV10-3
ASSSLFGTGDSGYT,TRBJ1-2,TRBV27
SVERGPDTQY,TRBJ2-3,TRBV29-1
ASSEGGAGELF,TRBJ2-2,TRBV9
ATARASEQY,TRBJ2-7,TRBV19
ASSEAVWPQH,TRBJ1-5,TRBV6-1
ASSIGGPEQF,TRBJ2-1,TRBV19
ASSLRLAATDTQY,TRBJ2-3,TRBV7-2
ASSIRGSGELF,TRBJ2-2,TRBV19
SVLTGSYTNEKLF,TRBJ1-4,TRBV29-1
ASSLVFSGFRDTQY,TRBJ2-3,TRBV5-6
ASSLVGTGPYEQY,TRBJ2-7,TRBV5-1
ASSQGSSGSGYEQY,TRBJ2-7,TRBV4-1
ASSLGGGIQETQY,TRBJ2-5,TRBV19